This entry lists 2 T cell receptor beta chains sequenced from one sample in a study of blood T cell repertoires in COVID-19. Repertoires were generated with immunoSEQ multiplex PCR, while TCRdb's copy carries only in-frame clones and drops some. This table has approximately 150,000 clones, roughly 90% appearing once. The sequenced material came from peripheral blood. The receptors come from a woman aged 45 to 65 with acute or convalescent COVID-19.

This clone was observed a single time. This chain uses TRBV19 with TRBJ1-3; D is perhaps TRBD1 (5 bases). Germline CDR1 is LNHDA and CDR2 is SQIVND (reference sequence). This CDR3 is built from 17 residues. Trimming cost V 5 bases and J 0 bases, with 17 bases left between them. This chain's CDR3 is CASSPHSGTSSGNTIYF. Here the CDR3 DNA reads TGTGCCAGTAGTCCCCACTCAGGGACTAGCTCTGGAAACACCATATATTTT. The full variable domain, in which reference TRBV19 and TRBJ1-3 provide the parts outside the CDR3, is DGGITQSPKYLFRKEGQNVTLSCEQNLNHDAMYWYRQDPGQGLRLIYYSQIVNDFQKGDIAEGYSVSREKKESFPLTVTSAQKNPTAFYLCASSPHSGTSSGNTIYFGEGSWLTVV.

The chain carries TRBV7-3 and TRBJ2-3; 9 bases are a match to TRBD2. The CDR3 is 15 residues long. Per germline, CDR1 SGHTA and CDR2 FQGTGA. The junction had 4 bases not matched to a gene; V was cut back by 2 bases and J by 4 bases. CDR3 sequence: CASSLAGGLPDTQYF. CDR3 DNA: TGTGCCAGCAGCTTAGCGGGGGGGCTCCCAGATACGCAGTATTTT.